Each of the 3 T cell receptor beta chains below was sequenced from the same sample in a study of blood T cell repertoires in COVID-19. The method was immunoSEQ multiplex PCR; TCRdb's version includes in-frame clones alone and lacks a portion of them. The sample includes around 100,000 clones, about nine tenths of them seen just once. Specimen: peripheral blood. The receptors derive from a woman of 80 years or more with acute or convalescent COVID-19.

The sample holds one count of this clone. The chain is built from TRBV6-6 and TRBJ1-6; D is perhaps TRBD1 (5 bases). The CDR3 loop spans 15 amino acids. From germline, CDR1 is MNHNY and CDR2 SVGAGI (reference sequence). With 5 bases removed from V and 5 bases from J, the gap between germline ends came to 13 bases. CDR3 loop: CASSSRGGDNSPLHF. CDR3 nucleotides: TGTGCCAGCAGTAGCCGGGGGGGGGATAATTCACCCCTCCACTTT.

CDR3 sequence: CASSLGQGEAFF. Here the CDR3 DNA reads TGTGCCAGCAGCTTAGGACAGGGTGAAGCTTTCTTT. V gene TRBV13 combines with J gene TRBJ1-1, with D perhaps matching TRBD1 (6 bases). The CDR3 runs to 12 residues. V gave up 0 bases and J gave up 7 bases, with 6 bases separating them. CDR1 PRHDT and CDR2 FYEKMQ come from the germline V gene (reference sequence).

The CDR3 bases are TGTGCCAGCAGAACCGGGACAGGGAGTGAAAAACTGTTTTTT. Its protein product is CASRTGTGSEKLFF. J is TRBJ1-4 and V is TRBV2; 9 bases align to TRBD1. CDR3 length: 14 residues. After removal of 6 bases from V and 7 bases from J, the junction contained 6 bases not matched to a gene. Germline loops: CDR1 SNHLY, CDR2 FYNNEI.